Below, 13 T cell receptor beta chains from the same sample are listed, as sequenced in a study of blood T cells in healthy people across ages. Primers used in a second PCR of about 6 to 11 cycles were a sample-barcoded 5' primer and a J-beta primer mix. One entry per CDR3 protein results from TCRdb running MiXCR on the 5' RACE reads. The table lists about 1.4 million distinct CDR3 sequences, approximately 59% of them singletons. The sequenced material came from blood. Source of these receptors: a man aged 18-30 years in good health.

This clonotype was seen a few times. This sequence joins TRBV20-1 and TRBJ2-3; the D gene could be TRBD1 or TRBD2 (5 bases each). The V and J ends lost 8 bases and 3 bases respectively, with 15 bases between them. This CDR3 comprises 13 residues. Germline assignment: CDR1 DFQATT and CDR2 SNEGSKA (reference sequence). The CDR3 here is CSLVDGTTDTQYF. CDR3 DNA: TGCAGTTTGGTAGATGGGACGACAGATACGCAGTATTTT.

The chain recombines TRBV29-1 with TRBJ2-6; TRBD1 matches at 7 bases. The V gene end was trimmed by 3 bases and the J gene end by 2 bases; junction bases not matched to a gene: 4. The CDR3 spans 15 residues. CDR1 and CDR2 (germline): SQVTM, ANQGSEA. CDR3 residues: CSVDQGVPGANVLTF. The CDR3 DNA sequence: TGCAGCGTTGATCAGGGGGTCCCTGGGGCCAACGTCCTGACTTTC.

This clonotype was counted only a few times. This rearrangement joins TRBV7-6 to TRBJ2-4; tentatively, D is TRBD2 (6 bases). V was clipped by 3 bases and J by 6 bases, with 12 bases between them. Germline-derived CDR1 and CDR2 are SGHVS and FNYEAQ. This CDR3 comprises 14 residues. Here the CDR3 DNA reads TGTGCCAGCAGCTTCGAGACTAGGGCAAACATTCAGTACTTC. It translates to CASSFETRANIQYF.

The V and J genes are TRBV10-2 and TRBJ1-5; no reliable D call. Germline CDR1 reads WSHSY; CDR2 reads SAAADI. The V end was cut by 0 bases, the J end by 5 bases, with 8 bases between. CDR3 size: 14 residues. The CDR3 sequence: CASSESGRHQPQHF. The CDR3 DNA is TGCGCCAGCAGTGAGTCAGGACGTCATCAGCCCCAGCATTTT.

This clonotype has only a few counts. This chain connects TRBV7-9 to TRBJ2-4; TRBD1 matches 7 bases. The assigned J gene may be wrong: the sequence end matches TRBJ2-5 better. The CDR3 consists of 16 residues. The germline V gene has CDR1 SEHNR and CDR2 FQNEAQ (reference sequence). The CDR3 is CASSHRTGRSRETQYF. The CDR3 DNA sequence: TGTGCCAGCAGCCACCGGACAGGACGTTCGCGGGAGACCCAGTACTTC.

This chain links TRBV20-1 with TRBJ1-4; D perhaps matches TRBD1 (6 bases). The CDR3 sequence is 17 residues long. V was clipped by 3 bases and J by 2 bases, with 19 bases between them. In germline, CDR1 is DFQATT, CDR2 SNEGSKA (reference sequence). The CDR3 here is CSARFTPRGGTNEKLFF. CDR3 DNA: TGCAGTGCTAGGTTTACCCCGAGGGGGGGCACTAATGAAAAACTGTTTTTT.

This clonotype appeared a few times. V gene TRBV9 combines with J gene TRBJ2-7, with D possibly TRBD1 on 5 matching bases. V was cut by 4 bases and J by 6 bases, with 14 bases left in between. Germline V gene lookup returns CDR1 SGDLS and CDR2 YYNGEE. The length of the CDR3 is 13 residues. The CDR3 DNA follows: TGTGCCAGCAGCCAGGGCCCCCACATCGAGCAGTACTTC. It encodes CASSQGPHIEQYF.

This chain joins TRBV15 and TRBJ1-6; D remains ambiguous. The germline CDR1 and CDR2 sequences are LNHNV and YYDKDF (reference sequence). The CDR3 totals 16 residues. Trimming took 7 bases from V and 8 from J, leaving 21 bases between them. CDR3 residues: CATKDPTRGGYSPLHF. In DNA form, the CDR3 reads TGTGCCACCAAGGACCCGACCCGGGGAGGGTATTCACCCCTCCACTTT.

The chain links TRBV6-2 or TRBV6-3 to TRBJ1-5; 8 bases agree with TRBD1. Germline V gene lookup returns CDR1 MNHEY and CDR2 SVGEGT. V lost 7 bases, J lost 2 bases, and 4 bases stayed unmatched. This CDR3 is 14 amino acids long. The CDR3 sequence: CASKSGGGNQPQHF. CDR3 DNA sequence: TGTGCCAGCAAATCAGGGGGCGGCAATCAGCCCCAGCATTTT.

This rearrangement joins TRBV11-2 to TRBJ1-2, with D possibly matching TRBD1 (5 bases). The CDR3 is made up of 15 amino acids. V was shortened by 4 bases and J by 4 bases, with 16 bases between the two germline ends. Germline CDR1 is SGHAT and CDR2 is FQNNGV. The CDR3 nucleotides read TGTGCCAGCAGCTCACGGGACGGCCTACCCTATGGCTACACCTTC. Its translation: CASSSRDGLPYGYTF. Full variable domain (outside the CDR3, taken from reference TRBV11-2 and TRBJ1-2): EAGVAQSPRYKIIEKRQSVAFWCNPISGHATLYWYQQILGQGPKLLIQFQNNGVVDDSQLPKDRFSAERLKGVDSTLKIQPAKLEDSAVYLCASSSRDGLPYGYTFGSGTRLTVV.

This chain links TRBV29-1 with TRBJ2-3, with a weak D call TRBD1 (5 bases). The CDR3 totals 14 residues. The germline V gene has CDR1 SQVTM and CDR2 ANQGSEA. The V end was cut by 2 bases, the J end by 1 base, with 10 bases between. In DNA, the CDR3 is TGCAGCGTTGAAACAGGTCTTGGCACAGATACGCAGTATTTT. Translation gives CSVETGLGTDTQYF.

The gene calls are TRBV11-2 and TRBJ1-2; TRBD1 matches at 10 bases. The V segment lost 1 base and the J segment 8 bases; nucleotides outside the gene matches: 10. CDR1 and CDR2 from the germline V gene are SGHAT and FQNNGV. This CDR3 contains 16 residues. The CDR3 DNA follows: TGTGCCAGCAGCTTAGGCGGCGGGACAGGGGAAGTCGGCTACACCTTC. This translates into CASSLGGGTGEVGYTF.

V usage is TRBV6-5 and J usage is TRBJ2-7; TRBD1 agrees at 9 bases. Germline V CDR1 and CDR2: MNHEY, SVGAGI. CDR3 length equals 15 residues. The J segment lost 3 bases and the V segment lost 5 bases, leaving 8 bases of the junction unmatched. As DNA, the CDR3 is TGTGCCAGCAGTCGGGGGACAGGGAGAGACTACGAGCAGTACTTC. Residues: CASSRGTGRDYEQYF.